This T cell receptor beta chain was identified in a study of blood T cells in healthy people across ages. Per germline, CDR1 SGHVS and CDR2 FQNEAQ. The V and J ends lost 0 bases and 7 bases respectively, with 14 bases between them. This CDR3 region has 15 residues. The sample, roughly 9.5 milliliters of peripheral blood, was drawn from each donor. Study-wide points: Donor CMV status was unknown, possibly confounding expanded clonotype changes.

A remark on this clonotype: Its specificity is unknown.

Sample-barcoded 5' priming and a J-beta primer mix drove a second PCR of roughly 6 to 12 cycles. TCRdb redid the calling of the 5' RACE reads with MiXCR, one entry per CDR3 protein. Here the sample spans 800,000 to 950,000 distinct CDR3 sequences, roughly 43% being singletons. This TCR derives from a man younger than 45 in good health. The rearrangement joins TRBV7-8 to TRBJ2-3; D possibly corresponds to TRBD2 (5 bases). Input material: blood. In nucleotides, the CDR3 is TGTGCCAGCAGCTTAGCTCTTGGCCGGGAAAATACGCAGTATTTT. Its translation is CASSLALGRENTQYF. Supplemented by reference TRBV7-8 and TRBJ2-3, the full variable domain reads GAGVSQSPRYKVAKRGQDVALRCDPISGHVSLFWYQQALGQGPEFLTYFQNEAQLDKSGLPSDRFFAERPEGSVSTLKIQRTQQEDSAVYLCASSLALGRENTQYFGPGTRLTVL.